Below are 21 T cell receptor beta chains sequenced from a single sample in a study of T cells in Graves' hyperthyroidism and ophthalmopathy. Regions amplified from RNA transcripts were the TCR beta CDR3 regions. The HTBI primer set drove a first-round RT-PCR of the TCR CDR3. Each CDR3 protein is one row after TCRdb ran MiXCR on the multiplex PCR reads. Of hundreds of thousands of distinct CDR3 sequences in the sample, 15% to 20% were seen once. The sequencing input was blood. These receptors were collected from a woman aged 18-30 years with Graves' ophthalmopathy.

This clonotype was observed many times. This rearrangement joins TRBV28 to TRBJ2-7; 8 positions match TRBD1. J gave up 2 bases and V 4 bases, and 4 bases lay outside the gene matches. This CDR3 has 14 amino acids. Per the germline V gene, CDR1 is MDHEN and CDR2 is SYDVKM. CDR3 bases: TGTGCCAGCAGTTCGGGACAGGCAACCTACGAGCAGTACTTC. This translates into CASSSGQATYEQYF.

In this sample, this clonotype turned up a few times. The chain links TRBV4-3 to TRBJ2-3; D remains unclear. Germline V gives CDR1 LGHNA, CDR2 YSLEER. Deletions cut 0 bases from V and 5 bases from J, with 18 bases between. This CDR3 contains 17 residues. CDR3 coding DNA: TGCGCCAGCAGCCAAGATTGGGTCCGTTTTACCGTAGATACGCAGTATTTT. As protein: CASSQDWVRFTVDTQYF.

In the case of this clonotype: The final CDR3 position lacks the conserved phenylalanine or tryptophan, pointing to a likely read error. J is TRBJ2-1 and V is TRBV15; a possible D gene is TRBD2 (6 bases). CDR3 length equals 17 residues. Germline V CDR1 and CDR2: LNHNV, YYDKDF (reference sequence). Trimming removed 5 bases from V and 5 bases from J, with 22 bases in between. CDR3 nucleotides: TGTGCCACCAGCTCCGGAGTTCTAGCGATCGAAAACAATGAGCAGTTCCTC. Translation gives CATSSGVLAIENNEQFL.

This clonotype was seen repeatedly, ten times or more. The rearrangement links TRBV14 to TRBJ2-7; TRBD1 agrees at 7 bases. The germline CDR1 and CDR2 sequences are SGHDN and FVKESK. Trimming at V came to 5 bases and at J to 4 bases, leaving 5 bases not matched to a gene. This CDR3 is built from 13 residues. The CDR3 DNA sequence: TGTGCCAGCAGCTCGGACAGGAGATACGAGCAGTACTTC. Amino acids: CASSSDRRYEQYF.

This clonotype has a count of ten or more. The CDR3 nucleotides are TGCAGTGCTCGGACCCCTCTGGGGGATACGCAGTATTTT. Translated: CSARTPLGDTQYF. V is TRBV20-1 and J is TRBJ2-3; D gene unclear. V gave up 5 bases and J gave up 6 bases, with 15 bases separating them. The CDR3 is 13 residues long. The germline V gene encodes CDR1 DFQATT and CDR2 SNEGSKA (reference sequence).

This clonotype was seen at least ten times. The chain carries TRBV7-2 and TRBJ2-7, with 7 bases matching TRBD2. The CDR3 is 14 amino acids. Germline values: CDR1 SGHTA, CDR2 FQGNSA. Unmatched junction bases numbered 2, after V lost 1 base and J lost 2 bases. CDR3 sequence reads: CASSLVAGPYEQYF. CDR3 nucleotides: TGTGCCAGCAGCTTAGTAGCGGGTCCCTACGAGCAGTACTTC. Complete variable domain (other parts from reference TRBV7-2 and TRBJ2-7): GAGVSQSPSNKVTEKGKDVELRCDPISGHTALYWYRQSLGQGLEFLIYFQGNSAPDKSGLPSDRFSAERTGGSVSTLTIQRTQQEDSAVYLCASSLVAGPYEQYFGPGTRLTVT.

This clonotype was detected many times. The chain recombines TRBV13 with TRBJ1-4, with 9 positions matching TRBD1. In germline, CDR1 is PRHDT, CDR2 FYEKMQ (reference sequence). Trimming at V came to 3 bases and at J to 8 bases, leaving 4 bases not matched to a gene. This CDR3 has 14 residues. CDR3 in amino acids: CASSLVQGAEKLFF. The CDR3 nucleotides are TGTGCCAGCAGCTTGGTACAGGGGGCGGAAAAACTGTTTTTT. Full variable domain (missing parts from reference TRBV13 and TRBJ1-4): AAGVIQSPRHLIKEKRETATLKCYPIPRHDTVYWYQQGPGQDPQFLISFYEKMQSDKGSIPDRFSAQQFSDYHSELNMSSLELGDSALYFCASSLVQGAEKLFFGSGTQLSVL.

This clonotype was observed many times. The CDR3 DNA reads as TGTGCCAGCAGCTTACAGGGGTATGGCTACACCTTC. Its protein product is CASSLQGYGYTF. V and J are TRBV3-1 and TRBJ1-2, with TRBD1 matching over 7 bases. The CDR3 is 12 amino acids. J lost 5 bases, V lost 5 bases, and 2 bases had no gene match. CDR1 is LGHDT and CDR2 is YNNKEL in the germline V gene (reference sequence). The complete variable domain, with remaining parts taken from reference TRBV3-1 and TRBJ1-2, reads DTAVSQTPKYLVTQMGNDKSIKCEQNLGHDTMYWYKQDSKKFLKIMFSYNNKELIINETVPNRFSPKSPDKAHLNLHINSLELGDSAVYFCASSLQGYGYTFGSGTRLTVV.

The sample holds a few counts of this clonotype. This rearrangement joins TRBV5-4 to TRBJ1-2; TRBD1 might be the D (5 bases). Trimming stripped 6 bases from V and 4 bases from J, with 22 bases between. The CDR3 is 16 amino acids. Germline lookup yields CDR1 SGHNT and CDR2 YYREEE (reference sequence). The CDR3 DNA follows: TGTGCCAGCACCGGGTTCGGGGCTTACCAGATCTATGGCTACACCTTC. This sequence encodes CASTGFGAYQIYGYTF.

The rearrangement joins TRBV6-2 or TRBV6-3 to TRBJ1-1, with 9 nucleotides matching TRBD1. The CDR3 runs to 15 residues. V gave up 6 bases and J gave up 7 bases; unmatched junction bases: 12. Germline CDR1 is MNHEY and CDR2 is SVGEGT. In nucleotides, the CDR3 is TGTGCCAGCAGAGTTGGGGACAGGGAACTTGGTGAAGCTTTCTTT. It translates to CASRVGDRELGEAFF.

The chain combines TRBV6-1 with TRBJ2-3, with a weak D call TRBD1 (6 bases). CDR1 is MNHNS and CDR2 is SASEGT in the germline V gene. With 3 bases removed from V and 6 bases from J, the gap between germline ends came to 10 bases. The CDR3 runs 13 residues. CDR3 in amino acids: CASSEDSEDTQYF. CDR3 sequence (DNA): TGTGCCAGCAGTGAGGACAGTGAGGATACGCAGTATTTT.

This clonotype was observed at least ten times. The CDR3 spells CASSLVRTENTGELFF. DNA for the CDR3: TGTGCCAGCAGCTTAGTTCGAACGGAGAACACCGGGGAGCTGTTTTTT. The chain has TRBV7-9 and TRBJ2-2, with unresolved D. Looked up from germline, CDR1 is SEHNR and CDR2 is FQNEAQ (reference sequence). Trimming pared 1 base from V and 1 base from J, leaving 10 bases between. The CDR3 is made up of 16 amino acids.

At least ten counts were recorded for this clonotype. The chain links TRBV27 to TRBJ2-7, with D tentatively TRBD2 (7 bases). V was cut by 7 bases and J by 4 bases, with 20 bases left in between. Germline V gives CDR1 MNHEY, CDR2 SMNVEV (reference sequence). The CDR3 extends over 15 amino acids. The CDR3 DNA reads TGTGCCAGCACCGTTAGGGGGGGGGAGACGTACGAGCAGTACTTC. Translation gives CASTVRGGETYEQYF.

This clonotype was counted ten times or more. The J gene is TRBJ1-1, the V gene TRBV12-3 or TRBV12-4, with D possibly TRBD1 on 6 matching bases. V was cut by 5 bases and J by 4 bases, with 14 bases left in between. The CDR3 loop spans 14 amino acids. DNA for the CDR3: TGTGCCAGCAGTCCACAGGGACTTGTCACTGAAGCTTTCTTT. Translation gives CASSPQGLVTEAFF.

The chain employs TRBV6-1 and TRBJ2-7, with D possibly TRBD1 on 5 matching bases. Germline CDR1 reads MNHNS; CDR2 reads SASEGT. The CDR3 consists of 15 residues. Trimming stripped 6 bases from V and 3 bases from J, with 18 bases between. CDR3 amino acids: CASSPDSANVYEQYF. CDR3 DNA: TGTGCCAGCAGCCCCGACAGCGCCAACGTCTACGAGCAGTACTTC.

This clonotype was seen more than once but under ten times. A read error is possible here, since a much larger clone lies one base away. J is TRBJ1-5 and V is TRBV28; 9 nucleotides agree with TRBD1. The CDR3 sequence is 15 residues long. Trimming at V came to 5 bases and at J to 7 bases, leaving 9 bases not matched to a gene. In germline, CDR1 is MDHEN, CDR2 SYDVKM. The CDR3 DNA sequence: TGTGCCAGCAGTCAGACAGGGGGAAGTCGGCAGCCCCAGCATTTT. It specifies CASSQTGGSRQPQHF.

The chain recombines TRBV18 with TRBJ1-6, with TRBD1 identical over 7 bases. CDR1 and CDR2 from the germline V gene are KGHSH and LQKENI. V gave up 6 bases and J gave up 7 bases; unmatched junction bases: 6. The CDR3 is 14 amino acids. DNA of the CDR3: TGTGCCAGCTCCCATGGACAGGTCAATTCACCCCTCCACTTT. It translates to CASSHGQVNSPLHF.

This clonotype showed up many times. The J gene is TRBJ2-1, the V gene TRBV28, with D possibly TRBD2 on 7 matching bases. Germline loops: CDR1 MDHEN, CDR2 SYDVKM. The CDR3 has 16 residues. Trimming removed 6 bases from V and 2 bases from J, with 17 bases in between. The CDR3 spells CASSRPRGGTYNEQFF. The CDR3 DNA reads TGTGCCAGCAGCCGTCCTAGGGGGGGGACCTACAATGAGCAGTTCTTC.

This clonotype was seen ten or more times. Germline and junction disagree at one end, which may indicate a read error. The chain is built from TRBV24-1 and TRBJ1-2; no reliable D call. The CDR3 spans 9 residues. CDR1 and CDR2 from the germline V gene are KGHDR and SFDVKD. The CDR3 spells CATADRLAF. For the CDR3, the DNA is TGTGCCACCGCAGACCGGCTCGCCTTC.

This clonotype was counted many times. The chain employs TRBV12-3 or TRBV12-4 and TRBJ1-1; a possible D gene is TRBD1 (6 bases). Trimming stripped 5 bases from V and 6 bases from J, with 16 bases between. CDR3 size: 14 residues. The CDR3 DNA follows: TGTGCCAGCAGTCCGGGACAACGAATTGCTGAAGCTTTCTTT. This encodes CASSPGQRIAEAFF.

The sample holds many counts of this clonotype. The chain joins TRBV20-1 to TRBJ1-5, with D perhaps matching TRBD1 (5 bases). Trimming shortened V by 6 bases and J by 4 bases, and 10 bases separated the two germline ends. The CDR3 sequence is 12 residues long. CDR1 is DFQATT and CDR2 is SNEGSKA in the germline V gene (reference sequence). In DNA form, the CDR3 reads TGCAGTGCCATTGACAGTAATCAGCCCCAGCATTTT. Protein sequence: CSAIDSNQPQHF.